This is a list of T cell receptor beta chains from one sample in a study of blood T cell repertoires in COVID-19. Some clones are missing from TCRdb's copy, which holds only in-frame ones; the method was immunoSEQ multiplex PCR. The sample consists of a few hundred thousand clones, about 83% of them appearing once. The sample consisted of peripheral blood. These receptors were collected from a man aged 30 to 45 who had recovered from COVID-19. Both conserved end residues are part of each CDR3. A D gene is named only where the DNA matches it firmly. The size entry is marked missing in some rows and otherwise reads once, few, many or a size class.

j_call | clone_size | v_call | d_call | cdr3_aa | cdr3_nt
TRBJ1-2 | - | TRBV2 | - | CASSEARSGNGYTF | TGTGCCAGCAGTGAAGCGCGATCGGGAAATGGCTACACCTTC
TRBJ2-2 | - | TRBV6-5 | - | CASFRDTANTGELFF | TGTGCCAGCTTTCGGGACACCGCGAACACCGGGGAGCTGTTTTTT
TRBJ2-1 | - | TRBV3-1/TRBV3-2 | - | CASSQVYWTADNEQFF | TGTGCCAGCAGCCAAGTTTATTGGACAGCCGACAATGAGCAGTTCTTC
TRBJ1-1 | few | TRBV7-9 | TRBD1 | CASSGLNRGQYTEAFF | TGTGCCAGCAGCGGGTTAAACAGGGGGCAGTACACTGAAGCTTTCTTT
TRBJ2-1 | few | TRBV5-4 | TRBD1 | CASRADRGRNEQFF | TGTGCCAGCAGAGCGGACAGGGGGCGCAATGAGCAGTTCTTC
TRBJ1-5 | - | TRBV27 | - | CASWEAGQPQHF | TGTGCCAGCTGGGAAGCGGGTCAGCCCCAGCATTTT
TRBJ1-2 | - | TRBV6-4 | - | CASSRDLQSYGYTF | TGTGCCAGCAGCCGGGACTTACAGTCCTATGGCTACACCTTC
TRBJ1-1 | - | TRBV6-5 | - | CASKNPVMNTEAFF | TGTGCCAGCAAAAACCCGGTCATGAACACTGAAGCTTTCTTT
TRBJ2-6 | - | TRBV10-2 | - | CASSSTESSGANVLTF | TGCGCCAGCAGTTCGACAGAGAGCTCTGGGGCCAACGTCCTGACTTTC
TRBJ1-2 | - | TRBV3-1/TRBV3-2 | - | CASSRATDGYTF | TGTGCCAGCAGCCGCGCGACAGATGGCTACACCTTC
TRBJ1-1 | - | TRBV5-1 | - | CASSLVGQGNFF | -
TRBJ2-5 | - | TRBV7-9 | TRBD1 | CASSARDRALGGETQYF | TGTGCCAGCAGCGCCCGGGACAGGGCCCTGGGGGGAGAGACCCAGTACTTC
TRBJ2-3 | - | TRBV7-6 | TRBD1 | CASSRTPGQGSLWADTQYF | TGTGCCAGCAGCAGGACGCCGGGACAGGGAAGTTTGTGGGCAGATACGCAGTATTTT
TRBJ1-1 | - | TRBV6-5 | - | CASSEEDGPNTEAFF | TGTGCCAGCAGCGAGGAGGACGGCCCGAACACTGAAGCTTTCTTT
TRBJ2-5 | - | TRBV6-5 | - | CASREETQYF | TGTGCCAGCCGGGAGGAGACCCAGTACTTC
TRBJ2-3 | - | TRBV5-6 | - | CASSLAGGGTQYF | TGTGCCAGCAGCTTGGCTGGGGGAGGTACGCAGTATTTT
TRBJ1-5 | - | TRBV9 | - | CASSAVSNQPQHF | TGTGCCAGCAGCGCGGTTAGCAATCAGCCCCAGCATTTT
TRBJ2-3 | - | TRBV6-1 | TRBD2 | CASSEGRDSGGFTDTQYF | TGTGCCAGCAGTGAAGGGAGGGATAGCGGGGGGTTCACAGATACGCAGTATTTT
TRBJ1-2 | - | TRBV5-6 | TRBD1 | CASSYQPGQVGYGYTF | TGTGCCAGCAGCTACCAACCGGGACAGGTGGGCTATGGCTACACCTTC
TRBJ1-1 | - | TRBV18 | TRBD1 | CASSPTQGANTEAFF | TGTGCCAGCTCACCCACCCAGGGGGCGAATACTGAAGCTTTCTTT
TRBJ2-2 | - | TRBV29-1 | - | CSVEGDTNTGELFF | TGCAGCGTTGAAGGGGACACGAACACCGGGGAGCTGTTTTTT
TRBJ1-2 | - | TRBV19 | - | CASSMMRSASYTF | TGTGCCAGTAGTATGATGAGATCTGCGAGCTACACCTTC
TRBJ1-1 | - | TRBV10-3 | - | CATNSGNTEAFF | TGTGCCACCAACTCAGGGAACACTGAAGCTTTCTTT
TRBJ1-5 | once | TRBV6-6 | - | CASSYSIGEGGQPQHF | TGTGCCAGCAGTTACTCGATTGGAGAGGGAGGTCAGCCCCAGCATTTT
TRBJ2-5 | - | TRBV3-1/TRBV3-2 | - | CASSQAAESTPTGETQYF | TGTGCCAGCAGCCAAGCTGCCGAGTCTACCCCCACGGGAGAGACCCAGTACTTC
TRBJ2-7 | - | TRBV5-4 | TRBD2 | CASSVGTSGGSGEQYF | TGTGCCAGCAGCGTCGGGACTAGCGGGGGCTCGGGCGAGCAGTACTTC
TRBJ2-7 | - | TRBV10-1 | TRBD2 | CASSESLGLAGGFDEQYF | TGCGCCAGCAGTGAGTCTCTGGGACTAGCGGGGGGCTTTGACGAGCAGTACTTC
TRBJ2-3 | - | TRBV9 | - | CASSVAGVTDTQYF | TGTGCCAGCAGCGTAGCGGGGGTCACAGATACGCAGTATTTT
TRBJ1-2 | - | TRBV18 | - | CASSPARDHYGYTF | TGTGCCAGCTCACCAGCCAGGGATCACTATGGCTACACCTTC
TRBJ2-2 | - | TRBV6-4 | TRBD2 | CASSDPTSGGPGNTGELFF | TGTGCCAGCAGTGACCCGACTAGCGGGGGCCCCGGGAACACCGGGGAGCTGTTTTTT
TRBJ1-2 | - | TRBV6-4 | TRBD1 | CASSGPGGYGYTF | TGTGCCAGCAGTGGACCAGGGGGCTATGGCTACACCTTC
TRBJ1-2 | - | TRBV19 | - | CASIPRRGDLYPSGYTF | TGTGCCAGTATCCCTCGACGGGGGGACCTATACCCTAGCGGCTACACCTTC
TRBJ2-5 | - | TRBV7-2 | TRBD1 | CASSLGTGSVQETQYF | TGTGCCAGCAGCTTAGGGACAGGGTCCGTCCAAGAGACCCAGTACTTC
TRBJ2-5 | - | TRBV12-3/TRBV12-4 | - | CASSFHRAETQYF | TGTGCCAGCAGCTTTCACAGGGCCGAGACCCAGTACTTC
TRBJ1-4 | - | TRBV28 | TRBD1 | CASSPPGQGGEKLFF | TGTGCCAGCAGCCCACCGGGACAGGGCGGTGAAAAACTGTTTTTT
TRBJ2-1 | - | TRBV19 | - | CASSGRDREQFF | TGTGCCAGTAGTGGCCGGGATCGTGAGCAGTTCTTC
TRBJ2-1 | - | TRBV5-1 | TRBD2 | CASGQRGDNEQFF | TGCGCCAGCGGACAGCGGGGGGACAATGAGCAGTTCTTC
TRBJ1-1 | - | TRBV6-5 | TRBD1 | CASSPGQGNTEAFF | TGTGCCAGCAGCCCAGGACAGGGGAACACTGAAGCTTTCTTT
TRBJ2-4 | - | TRBV11-2 | TRBD1 | CASSAPGQKNIQYF | TGTGCCAGCAGCGCCCCGGGACAGAAAAACATTCAGTACTTC
TRBJ2-2 | - | TRBV4-1 | TRBD1 | CASSHRDSAQFTGELFF | TGCGCCAGCAGCCATCGGGACAGTGCCCAATTCACCGGGGAGCTGTTTTTT
TRBJ2-2 | - | TRBV27 | - | CASSHGLPRSNTGELFF | TGTGCCAGCAGCCATGGACTGCCAAGGTCGAACACCGGGGAGCTGTTTTTT
TRBJ2-7 | - | TRBV5-6 | TRBD1 | CASTRQGRPYEQYF | TGTGCCAGCACTCGACAGGGGCGCCCCTACGAGCAGTACTTC
TRBJ2-7 | - | TRBV19 | TRBD2 | CASSRRGSPLEQYF | TGTGCCAGTAGTAGGCGGGGGAGCCCTCTCGAGCAGTACTTC
TRBJ1-1 | few | TRBV10-3 | TRBD1 | CAIRRDRESEAFF | TGTGCCATCAGGCGGGACAGGGAGTCCGAAGCTTTCTTT
TRBJ2-7 | - | TRBV6-1 | - | CASSEAAGGSYEQYF | TGTGCCAGCAGTGAAGCGGCCGGGGGCTCCTACGAGCAGTACTTC
TRBJ1-1 | - | TRBV23-1 | - | CASRIRGGEFAFF | TGCGCCAGCCGGATTCGGGGGGGCGAGTTTGCTTTCTTT
TRBJ2-5 | - | TRBV2 | - | CASRRAGARETQYF | TGTGCCAGCCGGAGGGCGGGGGCGAGGGAGACCCAGTACTTC
TRBJ1-1 | - | TRBV24-1 | TRBD1 | CATSQTGGTEAFF | TGTGCCACCAGTCAAACAGGGGGCACTGAAGCTTTCTTT
TRBJ1-4 | - | TRBV2 | - | CASTRFSGDGEKLFF | TGTGCCAGCACCCGCTTTTCGGGGGATGGTGAAAAACTGTTTTTT
TRBJ2-1 | - | TRBV2 | - | CASSEGRSYNEQFF | TGTGCCAGCAGTGAGGGGAGGTCCTACAATGAGCAGTTCTTC
TRBJ1-1 | - | TRBV5-6 | TRBD1 | CASSLNRGSEAFF | TGTGCCAGCAGCTTAAACAGGGGCTCTGAAGCTTTCTTT
TRBJ2-7 | - | TRBV5-4 | TRBD1 | CASSLVQGADEQYF | TGTGCCAGCAGCTTGGTTCAGGGGGCCGACGAGCAGTACTTC
TRBJ2-2 | - | TRBV12-3/TRBV12-4 | - | CASSFRVGELFF | TGTGCCAGCAGTTTCCGGGTGGGGGAGCTGTTTTTT
TRBJ1-2 | - | TRBV27 | - | CASSLGGAGGYTF | TGTGCCAGCAGTTTAGGGGGGGCAGGAGGCTACACCTTC
TRBJ1-2 | - | TRBV28 | - | CASSLLGITGYTF | TGTGCCAGCAGTTTATTGGGCATAACGGGCTACACCTTC
TRBJ2-7 | - | TRBV6-1 | - | CASSEEIPRYSYEQYF | TGTGCCAGCAGTGAGGAAATACCCAGGTACTCCTACGAGCAGTACTTC
TRBJ1-6 | - | TRBV5-4 | - | CASSLSPGSAGSPLHF | TGTGCCAGCAGCTTGTCTCCGGGGTCGGCGGGTTCACCCCTCCACTTT
TRBJ2-2 | - | TRBV3-1/TRBV3-2 | TRBD2 | CASSPGRSNTGELFF | TGTGCCAGCAGCCCCGGGAGGTCGAACACCGGGGAGCTGTTTTTT
TRBJ2-1 | once | TRBV5-5 | TRBD2 | CASSWTGTRSYNEQFF | TGTGCCAGCAGCTGGACCGGGACTAGATCCTACAATGAGCAGTTCTTC